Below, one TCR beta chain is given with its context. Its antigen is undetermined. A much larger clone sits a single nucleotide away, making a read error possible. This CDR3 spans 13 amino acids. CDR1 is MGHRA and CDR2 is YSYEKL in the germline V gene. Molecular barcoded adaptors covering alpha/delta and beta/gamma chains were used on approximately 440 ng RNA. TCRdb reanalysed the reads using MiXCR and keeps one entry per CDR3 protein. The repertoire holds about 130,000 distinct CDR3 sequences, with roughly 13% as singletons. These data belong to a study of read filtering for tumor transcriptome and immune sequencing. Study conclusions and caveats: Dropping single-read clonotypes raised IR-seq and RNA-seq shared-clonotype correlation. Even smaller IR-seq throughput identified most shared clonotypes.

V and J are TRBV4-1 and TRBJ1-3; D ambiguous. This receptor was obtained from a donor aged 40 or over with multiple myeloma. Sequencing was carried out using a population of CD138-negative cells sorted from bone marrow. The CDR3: CASSTTRGNTIHF. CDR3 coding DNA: TGCGCCAGCAGCACGACCCGTGGAAACACCATACATTTT.